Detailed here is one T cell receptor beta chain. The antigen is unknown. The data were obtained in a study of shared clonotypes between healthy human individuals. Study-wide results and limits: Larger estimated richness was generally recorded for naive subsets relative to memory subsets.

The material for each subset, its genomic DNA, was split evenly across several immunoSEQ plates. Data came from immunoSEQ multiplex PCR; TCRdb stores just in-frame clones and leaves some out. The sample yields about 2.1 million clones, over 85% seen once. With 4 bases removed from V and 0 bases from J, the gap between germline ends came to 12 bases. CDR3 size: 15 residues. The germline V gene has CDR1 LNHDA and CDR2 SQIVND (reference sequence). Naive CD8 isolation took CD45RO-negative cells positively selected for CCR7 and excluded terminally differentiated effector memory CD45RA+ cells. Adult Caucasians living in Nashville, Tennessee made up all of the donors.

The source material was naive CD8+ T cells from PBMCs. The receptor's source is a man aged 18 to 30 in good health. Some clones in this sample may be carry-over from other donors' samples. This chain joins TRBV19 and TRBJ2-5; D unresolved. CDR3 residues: CASSNGRQYQETQYF. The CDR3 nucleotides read TGTGCCAGTAGTAACGGTAGGCAGTACCAAGAGACCCAGTACTTC.